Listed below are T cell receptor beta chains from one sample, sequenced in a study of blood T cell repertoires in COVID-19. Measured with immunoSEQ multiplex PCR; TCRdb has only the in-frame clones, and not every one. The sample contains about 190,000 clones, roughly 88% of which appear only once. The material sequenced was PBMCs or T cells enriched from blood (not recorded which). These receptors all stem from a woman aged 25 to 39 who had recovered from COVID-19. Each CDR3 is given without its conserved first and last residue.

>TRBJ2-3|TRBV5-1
ASSYGQGTDTQY
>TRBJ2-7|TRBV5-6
ASSPRRGTAYEQY
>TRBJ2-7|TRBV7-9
ASSSTSGGSYEQY
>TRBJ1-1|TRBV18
ASSLNRRNTEAF
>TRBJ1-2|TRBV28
ASSGNYGYT
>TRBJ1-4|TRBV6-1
ASSEYGGGRVRGKLF
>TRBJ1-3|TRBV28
ASRRVSGNTIY
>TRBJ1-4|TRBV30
AWSVRPGEKLF
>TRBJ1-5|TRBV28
ASSLLRGRRSNQPQH
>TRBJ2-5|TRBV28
ASSSGTGRETQY
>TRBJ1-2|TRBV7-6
ASSPGEDYGYT
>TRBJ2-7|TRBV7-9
ASSYAGQGDYEQY
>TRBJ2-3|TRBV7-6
ASSLFGEFVTDTQY
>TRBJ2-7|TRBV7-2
ASSPFYSNSYEQY
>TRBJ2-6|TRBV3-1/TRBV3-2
ASSQDLSGANVLT
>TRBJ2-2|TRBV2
ASSDMGGNTGELF
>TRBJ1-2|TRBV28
ASRGDRGGYT
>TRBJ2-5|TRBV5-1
ASSLASGSETQY
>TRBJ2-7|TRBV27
ASSLSLAGGLYEQY
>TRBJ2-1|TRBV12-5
ASARGIDEQF
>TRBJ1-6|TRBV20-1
SASPRAPGQRLSSYNSPLH
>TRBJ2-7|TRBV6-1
ASSEASGSDEQY
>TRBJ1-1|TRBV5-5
ASTFGTGNTEAF
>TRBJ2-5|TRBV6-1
ASSEGPKETQY
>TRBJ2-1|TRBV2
ASKEDHEQF
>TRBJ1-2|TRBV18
ASSPNVQVVNYGYT
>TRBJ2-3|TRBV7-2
ASSTRLAGPTDTQY
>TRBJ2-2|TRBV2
ASRPPAGVVSTGELF
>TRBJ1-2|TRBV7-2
ASSQPDRDYGYT
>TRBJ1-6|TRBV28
ASSFWLGTGAAYNSPLH
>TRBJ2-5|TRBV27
ASSSFETQY
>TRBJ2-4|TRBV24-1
ATSDSTGSLAKNIQY
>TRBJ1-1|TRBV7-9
ASSIDSGTEAF
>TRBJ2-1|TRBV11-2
ASSLAQGAGNEQF
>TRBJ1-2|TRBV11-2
ASSPGGAGGYT
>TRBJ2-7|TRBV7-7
ASSSLGGGQGNTFESYEQY
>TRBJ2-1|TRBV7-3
ASSSLGSSYNEQF